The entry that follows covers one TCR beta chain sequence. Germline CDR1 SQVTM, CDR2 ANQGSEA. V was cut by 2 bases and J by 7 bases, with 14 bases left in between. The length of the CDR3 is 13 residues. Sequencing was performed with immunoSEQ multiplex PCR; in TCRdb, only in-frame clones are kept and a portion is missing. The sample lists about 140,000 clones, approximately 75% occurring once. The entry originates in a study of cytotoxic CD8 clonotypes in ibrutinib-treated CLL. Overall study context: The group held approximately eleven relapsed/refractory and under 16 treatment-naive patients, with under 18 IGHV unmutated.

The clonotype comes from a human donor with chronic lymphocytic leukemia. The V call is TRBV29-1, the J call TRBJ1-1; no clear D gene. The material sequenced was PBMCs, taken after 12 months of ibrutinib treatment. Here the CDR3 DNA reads TGCAGCGTTGAAAATGATGCGGGCCTTGAAGCTTTCTTT. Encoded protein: CSVENDAGLEAFF. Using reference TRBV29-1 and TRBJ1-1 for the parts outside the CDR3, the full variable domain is SAVISQKPSRDICQRGTSLTIQCQVDSQVTMMFWYRQQPGQSLTLIATANQGSEATYESGFVIDKFPISRPNLTFSTLTVSNMSPEDSSIYLCSVENDAGLEAFFGQGTRLTVV.